The 9 T cell receptor delta chains below were found in one sample sequenced in a study of gammadelta T cells in human blood. TCRdb reapplied CATT to the RT-PCR reads. The table includes 960 or so delta-chain clones, 18% detected once. Material: Vgamma9Vdelta2 gamma-delta T cells from fetal blood. The receptors were gathered from a human fetus.

This clone was counted between two and nine times. A single base is all that separates this from a far larger clone, so a read error is likely. The chain links TRDV2 to TRDJ3; perhaps TRDD3 as D (5 bases). CDR3 size: 13 residues. Germline V gives CDR1 GEAIGNYY, CDR2 EKD. CDR3 nucleotides: TGTGCCTGCAACTCCTGGGACACCCGACAGATATTTTTC. It codes for CACNSWDTRQIFF.

With respect to this clone: With only one base between it and a far larger clone, this is likely a read error. Additional DNA sequences in this sample encode the identical CDR3. The chain joins TRDV2 to TRDJ3, with unresolved D. TCRdb lists no J gene, so it was determined here by aligning the DNA to germline. Germline loops: CDR1 GEAIGNYY, CDR2 EKD. This CDR3 spans 20 amino acids. The CDR3 reads CACDTTGQELFTWDTRQMFF. The CDR3 DNA reads TGTGCATGTGACACCACCGGACAGGAGCTTTTTACCTGGGACACCCGACAGATGTTTTTC.

This clone was observed a few times. Given a much more abundant clone one base away, this may be a read error. The V and J genes are TRDV2 and TRDJ3, with 13 bases matching TRDD3. Germline CDR1 is GEAIGNYY and CDR2 is EKD. This CDR3 is 19 amino acids long. The junction had 6 bases not matched to a gene; V was cut back by 3 bases and J by 2 bases. The chain's CDR3 is CACDLTGGYGAWDTRQMFF. In DNA, the CDR3 is TGTGCCTGTGACTTGACTGGGGGATACGGGGCCTGGGACACCCGACAGATGTTTTTC.

By sample fraction, this clone is large. V and J are TRDV2 and TRDJ3, with 7 bases fitting TRDD3. Germline assignment: CDR1 GEAIGNYY and CDR2 EKD. This CDR3 has 19 residues. V was clipped by 1 base and J by 0 bases; unmatched bases: 8. In DNA form, the CDR3 reads TGTGCCTGTGACACACTCGGTACTGGGGCCTCCTGGGACACCCGACAGATGTTTTTC. This codes for CACDTLGTGASWDTRQMFF.

With regard to this clone: This likely stems from a read error, as it lies one base from a far larger clone. The gene calls are TRDV2 and TRDJ1; TRDD3 matches 13 bases. The J gene was missing in TCRdb and was found by matching the end of the DNA to germline. Germline loops: CDR1 GEAIGNYY, CDR2 EKD. This CDR3 comprises 19 residues. CDR3 sequence: CAYDTLTGGYGNPTDKLIF. DNA for the CDR3: TGTGCCTATGACACCCTTACTGGGGGATACGGGAATCCCACCGATAAACTCATCTTT.

The chain links TRDV2 to TRDJ3, with 9 bases lining up with TRDD3. CDR1 is GEAIGNYY and CDR2 is EKD in the germline V gene. The CDR3 loop spans 19 amino acids. The V and J ends lost 0 bases and 0 bases, in that order; junction bases with no gene match: 5. CDR3: CACDTYWGTRSWDTRQMFF. CDR3 in DNA: TGTGCCTGTGACACCTACTGGGGGACCCGCTCCTGGGACACCCGACAGATGTTTTTC.

Of note for this clone: Since a far larger clone is one base different, this is likely a read error. The chain joins TRDV2 to TRDJ3, with 10 nucleotides matching TRDD3. Since TCRdb gives no J gene, matching the DNA to germline was used here to assign it. Germline CDR1 and CDR2: GEAIGNYY and EKD. The CDR3 runs 18 residues. The V and J ends lost 2 bases and 0 bases, in that order; junction bases with no gene match: 3. CDR3 protein: CACDIAGGYSWDTRQMFF. The CDR3 DNA follows: TGTGCCTGTGACATCGCTGGGGGATACTCCTGGGACACCCGACAGATGTTTTTC.

By sample share, this clone is medium-sized (0.01 to 0.1%). The chain has TRDV2 and TRDJ3; TRDD3 agrees at 10 bases. The CDR3 consists of 19 residues. In germline, CDR1 is GEAIGNYY, CDR2 EKD. Losses at the gene ends were 4 bases for V and 0 bases for J; bases not matched to a gene: 8. CDR3 amino acids: CACDLLGDLYSWDTRQMFF. The CDR3 nucleotides are TGTGCCTGTGATCTACTGGGGGATCTATACTCCTGGGACACCCGACAGATGTTTTTC.

This clone has just a few counts. A much bigger clone sits one base away, suggesting this may be a read error. The chain carries TRDV2 and TRDJ2, with 10 bases identical to TRDD3. The germline V gene has CDR1 GEAIGNYY and CDR2 EKD. This CDR3 region has 18 residues. CDR3 sequence reads: CARDTVLGDPALTAQLFF. The CDR3 DNA reads TGTGCCCGTGACACCGTACTGGGGGATCCCGCTTTGACAGCACAACTCTTCTTT.